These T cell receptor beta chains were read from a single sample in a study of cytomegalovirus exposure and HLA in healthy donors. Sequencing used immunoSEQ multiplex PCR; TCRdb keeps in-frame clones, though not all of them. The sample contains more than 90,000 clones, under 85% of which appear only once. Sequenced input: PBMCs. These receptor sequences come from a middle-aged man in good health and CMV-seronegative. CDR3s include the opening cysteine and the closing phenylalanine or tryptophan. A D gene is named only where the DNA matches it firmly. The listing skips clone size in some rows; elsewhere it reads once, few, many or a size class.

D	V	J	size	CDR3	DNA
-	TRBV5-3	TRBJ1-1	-	CARSSGALGTEAFF	TGTGCCAGAAGCTCAGGGGCTTTGGGGACTGAAGCTTTCTTT
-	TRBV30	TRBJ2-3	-	CAWILVGTATQYF	TGTGCCTGGATCCTAGTCGGTACTGCTACGCAGTATTTT
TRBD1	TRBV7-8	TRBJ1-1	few	CASSLAETGPLTEAFF	TGTGCCAGCAGCTTAGCGGAGACAGGGCCTCTCACTGAAGCTTTCTTT
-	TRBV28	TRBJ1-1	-	CASSPNRGPGTEAFF	TGTGCCAGCAGTCCGAATAGGGGCCCTGGGACTGAAGCTTTCTTT
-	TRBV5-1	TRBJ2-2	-	CASSEGANTGELFF	TGCGCCAGCAGTGAGGGGGCGAACACCGGGGAGCTGTTTTTT
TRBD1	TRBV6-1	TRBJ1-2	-	CASRTGGYGYTF	TGTGCCAGCCGGACAGGGGGATATGGCTACACCTTC
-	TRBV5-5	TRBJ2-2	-	CASSLESRAGELFF	TGTGCCAGCAGCTTGGAGTCGAGGGCCGGGGAGCTGTTTTTT
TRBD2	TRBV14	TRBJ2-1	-	CASSQLAGLNNEQFF	TGTGCCAGCAGCCAACTAGCGGGGTTGAACAATGAGCAGTTCTTC
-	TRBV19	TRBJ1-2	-	CASRPPGQFVYGYTF	TGTGCCAGTAGACCACCGGGACAATTTGTCTATGGCTACACCTTC
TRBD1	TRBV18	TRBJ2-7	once	CASSPGQGRGEQYF	TGTGCCAGCTCACCCGGACAGGGTCGTGGCGAGCAGTACTTC
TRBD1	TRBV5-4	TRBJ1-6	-	CASSSGQGANSPLHF	TGTGCCAGCAGCTCGGGACAGGGGGCGAATTCACCCCTCCACTTT
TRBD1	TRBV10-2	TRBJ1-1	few	CASSGQGSTEAFF	TGCGCCAGCAGTGGACAGGGGTCCACTGAAGCTTTCTTT
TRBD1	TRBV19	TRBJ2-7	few	CASSILGQGAYEQYF	TGTGCCAGTAGTATATTGGGACAGGGGGCGTACGAGCAGTACTTC
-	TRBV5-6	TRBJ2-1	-	CASSSGTGRGEQFF	TGTGCCAGCAGCTCCGGGACTGGGCGAGGTGAGCAGTTCTTC
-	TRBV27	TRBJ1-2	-	CASRSSGDLYGYTF	TGTGCCAGCAGAAGTTCGGGGGATCTCTATGGCTACACCTTC
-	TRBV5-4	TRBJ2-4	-	CASSFLSGNIQYF	TGTGCCAGCAGCTTTCTTTCCGGGAACATTCAGTACTTC
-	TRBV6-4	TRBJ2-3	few	CASSETGPGGTDTQYF	TGTGCCAGCAGTGAAACGGGCCCCGGGGGCACAGATACGCAGTATTTT
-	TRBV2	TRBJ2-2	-	CASSEAVSAGELFF	TGTGCCAGCAGTGAAGCCGTATCCGCCGGGGAGCTGTTTTTT
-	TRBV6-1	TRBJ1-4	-	CASNPRGGDNEKLFF	TGTGCCAGCAACCCTCGGGGGGGCGATAATGAAAAACTGTTTTTT
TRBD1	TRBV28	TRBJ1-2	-	CASSSPQPTGRGYTF	TGTGCCAGCAGTTCCCCCCAACCGACAGGGCGCGGCTACACCTTC
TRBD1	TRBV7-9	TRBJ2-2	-	CASSTRQGINTGELFF	TGTGCCAGCAGCACCAGACAGGGTATTAACACCGGGGAGCTGTTTTTT
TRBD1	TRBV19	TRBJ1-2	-	CASSIDPRGDYGYTF	TGTGCCAGTAGTATAGATCCCAGGGGGGACTATGGCTACACCTTC
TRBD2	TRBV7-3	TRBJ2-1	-	CASSLSREGEQFF	TGTGCCAGCAGCTTAAGCCGGGAGGGTGAGCAGTTCTTC
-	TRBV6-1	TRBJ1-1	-	CASSDQGRVRGEAFF	TGTGCCAGCAGTGATCAAGGCAGGGTAAGGGGTGAAGCTTTCTTT
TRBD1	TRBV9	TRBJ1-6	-	CASSAGQGAADNSPLHF	TGTGCCAGCAGCGCGGGACAGGGGGCGGCGGATAATTCACCCCTCCACTTT